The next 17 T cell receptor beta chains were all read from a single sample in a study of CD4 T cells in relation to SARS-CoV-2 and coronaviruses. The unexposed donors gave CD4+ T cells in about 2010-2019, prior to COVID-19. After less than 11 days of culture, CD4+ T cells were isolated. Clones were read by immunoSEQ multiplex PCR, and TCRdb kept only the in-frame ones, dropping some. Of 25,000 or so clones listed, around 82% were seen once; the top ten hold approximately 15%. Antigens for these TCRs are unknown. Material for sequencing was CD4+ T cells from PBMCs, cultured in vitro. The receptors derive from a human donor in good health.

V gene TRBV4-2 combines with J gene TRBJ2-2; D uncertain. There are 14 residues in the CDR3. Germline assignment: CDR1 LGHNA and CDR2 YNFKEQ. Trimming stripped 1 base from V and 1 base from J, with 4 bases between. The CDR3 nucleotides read TGTGCCAGCAGCCAAGGACTGAACACCGGGGAGCTGTTTTTT. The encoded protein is CASSQGLNTGELFF.

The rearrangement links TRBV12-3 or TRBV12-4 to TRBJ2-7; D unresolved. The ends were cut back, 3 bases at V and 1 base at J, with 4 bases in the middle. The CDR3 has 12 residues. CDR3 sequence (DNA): TGTGCCAGCAGTTTTAGGTCCTACGAGCAGTACTTC. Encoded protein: CASSFRSYEQYF.

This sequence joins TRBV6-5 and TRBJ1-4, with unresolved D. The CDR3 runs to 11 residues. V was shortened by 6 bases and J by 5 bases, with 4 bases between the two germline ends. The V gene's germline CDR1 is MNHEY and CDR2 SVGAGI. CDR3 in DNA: TGTGCCAGCAGCAAAAATGAAAAACTGTTTTTT. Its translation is CASSKNEKLFF.

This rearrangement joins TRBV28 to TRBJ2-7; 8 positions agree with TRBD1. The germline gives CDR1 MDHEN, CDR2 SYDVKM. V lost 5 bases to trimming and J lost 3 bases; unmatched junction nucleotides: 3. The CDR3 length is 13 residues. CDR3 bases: TGTGCCAGCAGTCCAGGGGGCCGCTACGAGCAGTACTTC. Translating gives CASSPGGRYEQYF.

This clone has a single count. The CDR3 region is CASSPPSGYGETQYF. CDR3 in DNA: TGTGCCAGCTCACCACCTAGCGGGTACGGTGAGACCCAGTACTTC. V is TRBV18 and J is TRBJ2-5; 7 nucleotides line up with TRBD2. The CDR3 extends over 15 amino acids. J was trimmed by 5 bases and V by 0 bases; bases with no gene match: 6. The germline gives CDR1 KGHSH, CDR2 LQKENI.

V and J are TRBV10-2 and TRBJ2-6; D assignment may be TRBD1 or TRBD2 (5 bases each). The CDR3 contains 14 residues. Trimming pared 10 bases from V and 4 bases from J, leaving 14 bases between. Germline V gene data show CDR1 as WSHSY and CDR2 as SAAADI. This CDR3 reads CATRKGTGANVLTF. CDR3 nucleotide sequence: TGCGCCACCAGGAAGGGGACCGGGGCCAACGTCCTGACTTTC.

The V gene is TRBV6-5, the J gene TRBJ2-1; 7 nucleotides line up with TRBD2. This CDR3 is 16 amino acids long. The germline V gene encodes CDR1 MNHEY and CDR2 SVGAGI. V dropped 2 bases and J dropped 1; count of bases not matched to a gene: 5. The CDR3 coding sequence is TGTGCCAGCAGTTACCTGGCTAGCGGTTCCTACAATGAGCAGTTCTTC. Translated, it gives CASSYLASGSYNEQFF.

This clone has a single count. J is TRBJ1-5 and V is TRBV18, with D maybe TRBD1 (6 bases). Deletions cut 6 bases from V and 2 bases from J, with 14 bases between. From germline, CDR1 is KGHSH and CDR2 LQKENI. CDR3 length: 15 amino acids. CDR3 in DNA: TGTGCCAGCTCGGTGGGGGCGGGGGGCAATCAGCCCCAGCATTTT. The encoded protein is CASSVGAGGNQPQHF.

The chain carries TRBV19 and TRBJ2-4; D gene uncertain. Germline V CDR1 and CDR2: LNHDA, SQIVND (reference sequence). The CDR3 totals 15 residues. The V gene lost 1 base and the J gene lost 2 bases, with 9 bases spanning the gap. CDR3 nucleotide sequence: TGTGCCAGTAGTATAGGAACCGGGTCCAAAAACATTCAGTACTTC. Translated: CASSIGTGSKNIQYF.

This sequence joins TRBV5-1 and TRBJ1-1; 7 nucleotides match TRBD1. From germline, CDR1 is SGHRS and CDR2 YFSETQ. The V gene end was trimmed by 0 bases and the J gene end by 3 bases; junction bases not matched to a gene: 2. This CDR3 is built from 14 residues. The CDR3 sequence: CASSLGRGDTEAFF. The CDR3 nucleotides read TGCGCCAGCAGCTTGGGCAGGGGGGACACTGAAGCTTTCTTT.

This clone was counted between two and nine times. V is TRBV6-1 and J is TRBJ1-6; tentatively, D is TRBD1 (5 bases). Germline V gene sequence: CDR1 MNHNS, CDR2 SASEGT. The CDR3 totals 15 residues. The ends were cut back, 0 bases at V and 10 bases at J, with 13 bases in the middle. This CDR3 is CASSEAGIRESPLHF. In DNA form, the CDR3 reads TGTGCCAGCAGTGAAGCCGGAATCAGGGAGTCACCCCTCCACTTT.

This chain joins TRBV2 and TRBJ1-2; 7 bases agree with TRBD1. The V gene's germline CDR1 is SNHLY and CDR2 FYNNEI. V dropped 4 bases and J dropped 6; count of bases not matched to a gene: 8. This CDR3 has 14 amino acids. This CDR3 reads CASSADRAIHGYTF. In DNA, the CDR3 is TGTGCCAGCAGTGCAGACAGGGCCATACATGGCTACACCTTC.

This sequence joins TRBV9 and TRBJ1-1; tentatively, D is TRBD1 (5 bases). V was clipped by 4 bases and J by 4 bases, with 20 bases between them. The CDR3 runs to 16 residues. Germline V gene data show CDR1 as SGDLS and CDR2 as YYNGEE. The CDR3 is CASSSHLVGAGTEAFF. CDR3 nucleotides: TGTGCCAGCAGCTCCCACCTTGTTGGGGCTGGCACTGAAGCTTTCTTT.

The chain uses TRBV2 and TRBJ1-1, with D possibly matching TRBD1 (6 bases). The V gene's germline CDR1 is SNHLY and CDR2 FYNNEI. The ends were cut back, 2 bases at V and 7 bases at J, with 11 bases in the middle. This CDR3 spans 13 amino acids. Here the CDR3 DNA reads TGTGCCAGCAGTGAACTAGGGGGACTTGAAGCTTTCTTT. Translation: CASSELGGLEAFF.

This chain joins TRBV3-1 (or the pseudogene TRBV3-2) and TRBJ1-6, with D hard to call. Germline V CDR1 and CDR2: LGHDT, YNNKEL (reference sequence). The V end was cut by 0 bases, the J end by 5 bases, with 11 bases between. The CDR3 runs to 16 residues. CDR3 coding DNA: TGTGCCAGCAGCCAAGATGGTCCGTGGGATAATTCACCCCTCCACTTT. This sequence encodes CASSQDGPWDNSPLHF.

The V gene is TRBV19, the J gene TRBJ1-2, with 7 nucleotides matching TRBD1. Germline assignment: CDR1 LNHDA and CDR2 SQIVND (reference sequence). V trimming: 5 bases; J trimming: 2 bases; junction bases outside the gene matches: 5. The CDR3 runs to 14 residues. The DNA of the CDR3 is TGTGCCAGTAGTCCCCAGGGACAGAACTATGGCTACACCTTC. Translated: CASSPQGQNYGYTF.

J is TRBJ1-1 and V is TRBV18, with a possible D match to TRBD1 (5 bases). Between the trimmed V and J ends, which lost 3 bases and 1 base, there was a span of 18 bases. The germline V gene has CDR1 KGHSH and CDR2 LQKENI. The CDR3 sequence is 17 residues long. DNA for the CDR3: TGTGCCAGCTCACCTAATCCTCTCTCAGGGACGAACACTGAAGCTTTCTTT. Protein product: CASSPNPLSGTNTEAFF. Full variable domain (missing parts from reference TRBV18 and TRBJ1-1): NAGVMQNPRHLVRRRGQEARLRCSPMKGHSHVYWYRQLPEEGLKFMVYLQKENIIDESGMPKERFSAEFPKEGPSILRIQQVVRGDSAAYFCASSPNPLSGTNTEAFFGQGTRLTVV.